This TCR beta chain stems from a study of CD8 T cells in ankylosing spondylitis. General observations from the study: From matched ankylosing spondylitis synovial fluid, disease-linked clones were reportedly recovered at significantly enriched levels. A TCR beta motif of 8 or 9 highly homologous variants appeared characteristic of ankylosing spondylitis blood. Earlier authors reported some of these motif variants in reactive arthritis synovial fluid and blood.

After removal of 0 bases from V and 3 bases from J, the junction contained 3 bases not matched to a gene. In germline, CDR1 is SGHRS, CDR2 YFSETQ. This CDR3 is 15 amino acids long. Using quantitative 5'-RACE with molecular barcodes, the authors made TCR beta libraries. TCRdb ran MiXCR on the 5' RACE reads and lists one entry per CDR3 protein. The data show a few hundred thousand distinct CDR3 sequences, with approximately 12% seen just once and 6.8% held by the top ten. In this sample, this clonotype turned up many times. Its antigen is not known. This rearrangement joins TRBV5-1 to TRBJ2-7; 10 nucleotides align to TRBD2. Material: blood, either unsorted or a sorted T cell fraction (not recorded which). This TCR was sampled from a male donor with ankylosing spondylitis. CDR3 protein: CASSLGLAGDYEQYV. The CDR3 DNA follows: TGCGCCAGCAGCTTGGGTCTAGCGGGAGACTACGAGCAGTACGTC.